This T cell receptor (beta chain) was found in a study of blood T cell repertoires in COVID-19. The overall study: COVID-19 samples, acute and convalescent, were from the United States, Italy and Spain. Sources were T cells, B-cell-depleted T cells, or PBMCs; the material itself was cDNA or gDNA.

Under the authors' procedure: Estimated nucleated cell counts came from reference gene primer amplification. TCRdb's table, derived via immunoSEQ multiplex PCR, lists solely in-frame clones and lacks some. That table furnishes V, J and clone size, whereas the DNA furnished D and trimming. The sample yields about 190,000 clones, 80% to 90% seen once. Germline-derived CDR1 and CDR2 are MGHRA and YSYEKL. After removal of 0 bases from V and 4 bases from J, the junction contained 6 bases not matched to a gene. CDR3 length: 18 amino acids. The sequenced sample was peripheral blood. The TCR sequence derives from a man aged 70-80 years with active or convalescent COVID-19. V and J are TRBV4-1 and TRBJ2-5; TRBD2 aligns across 15 bases. CDR3 residues: CASSQDGLAGGLGETQYF. The DNA for the CDR3 is TGCGCCAGCAGCCAAGATGGACTAGCGGGGGGGCTGGGAGAGACCCAGTACTTC.